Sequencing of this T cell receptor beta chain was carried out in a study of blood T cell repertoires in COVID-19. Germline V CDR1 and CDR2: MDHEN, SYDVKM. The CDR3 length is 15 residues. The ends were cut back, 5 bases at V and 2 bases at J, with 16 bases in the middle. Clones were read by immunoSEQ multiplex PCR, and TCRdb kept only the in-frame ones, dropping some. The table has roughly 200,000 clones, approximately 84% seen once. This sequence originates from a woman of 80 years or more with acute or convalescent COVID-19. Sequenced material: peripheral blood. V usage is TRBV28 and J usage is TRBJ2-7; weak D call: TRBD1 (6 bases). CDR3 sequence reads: CASSPPTAGAYEQYF. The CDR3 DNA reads TGTGCCAGCAGTCCCCCTACGGCAGGGGCCTACGAGCAGTACTTC.